Listed below are T cell receptor beta chains from one sample, sequenced in a study of cytomegalovirus exposure and HLA in healthy donors. TCRdb's copy holds only in-frame clones and misses some; the assay was immunoSEQ multiplex PCR. In the table there are 150,000 or so clones, approximately 72% of which are singletons. Sequencing used PBMCs. The receptors here all came from a human donor in good health. Each CDR3 is given with its conserved first and last residue. The D gene is left open where the match is weak. A clone size is listed for some rows: how often the clone was seen (once, few, many), or a class if it is expanded.

TGTGCCAGCAGTCCACAGGGGGCTGATGAAAAACTGTTTTTT	CASSPQGADEKLFF	TRBJ1-4	-	TRBV5-4	TRBD1
TGTGCCAGCAGCATCGGGAGACGGGCTTTTAACTATGGCTACACCTTC	CASSIGRRAFNYGYTF	TRBJ1-2	-	TRBV27	-
TGTGCCAGCAGCCCGACGGGGGTCGGTGAAGCTTTCTTT	CASSPTGVGEAFF	TRBJ1-1	-	TRBV11-3	-
TGTGCCAGCAGCTTGGGCCCCGCGGGTAGCGACACCATATATTTT	CASSLGPAGSDTIYF	TRBJ1-3	-	TRBV7-2	-
TGTGCCAGCAGCCGAGGACTGGCCACTGAAGCTTTCTTT	CASSRGLATEAFF	TRBJ1-1	-	TRBV5-4	-
TGTGCCAGCAGCCCTGGGACAGGGTACTATGGCTACACCTTC	CASSPGTGYYGYTF	TRBJ1-2	few	TRBV11-2	TRBD1
TGTGCTAGCAGCTTAGGGACAGGGAGTAATGAGCAGTTCTTC	CASSLGTGSNEQFF	TRBJ2-1	-	TRBV7-7	TRBD1
TGTGCCAGCAGCTTGGCCGGACTAGCGGCGCAAGAGACCCAGTACTTC	CASSLAGLAAQETQYF	TRBJ2-5	-	TRBV5-4	TRBD2
TGTGCCAGCAGCTTAGGCGGGGGAACTGCCTACAATGAGCAGTTCTTC	CASSLGGGTAYNEQFF	TRBJ2-1	-	TRBV11-3	TRBD2
TGCGCCAGCAGCCAAGTGGTCGGGGGGGAAGCTTTCTTT	CASSQVVGGEAFF	TRBJ1-1	-	TRBV4-1	-
TGTGCCAGCAACAGACAGGGGGCAGATACGCAGTATTTT	CASNRQGADTQYF	TRBJ2-3	-	TRBV6-6	TRBD1
TGTGCCAGTAGTATAGTCTCGGGACTAGCCAAAAACATTCAGTACTTC	CASSIVSGLAKNIQYF	TRBJ2-4	-	TRBV19	-
TGTGCCAGCAGCCAAGTTGGCTACGGGCAGGGGGTAGCCTATGGCTACACCTTC	CASSQVGYGQGVAYGYTF	TRBJ1-2	-	TRBV14	TRBD1
TGTGCCAGCAGCTACAGGGGGGACACTGAAGCTTTCTTT	CASSYRGDTEAFF	TRBJ1-1	-	TRBV5-5	TRBD1
TGTGCCAGCAGTCCCCGGACAGGGATGAACACTGAAGCTTTCTTT	CASSPRTGMNTEAFF	TRBJ1-1	-	TRBV27	TRBD1
TGTGCCAGCAGCTTGGATACCGGGAATGAGCAGTTCTTC	CASSLDTGNEQFF	TRBJ2-1	-	TRBV5-4	-
TGTGCCAGCAGCCTGGACAGGGGGACGAATCAGCCCCAGCATTTT	CASSLDRGTNQPQHF	TRBJ1-5	few	TRBV7-2	TRBD1
TGTGCCAGCACCAACAAAACAGGGTTATCCTATAATTCACCCCTCCACTTT	CASTNKTGLSYNSPLHF	TRBJ1-6	-	TRBV7-2	-
TGCGCCAGCAGCCCGGCACCGGGACAGGGGTCGGAAGCTTTCTTT	CASSPAPGQGSEAFF	TRBJ1-1	once	TRBV5-1	TRBD1
TGTGCCAGCAGCTTAGGAGGGAATGTTGGTGAAAAACTGTTTTTT	CASSLGGNVGEKLFF	TRBJ1-4	-	TRBV7-9	-
TGTGCCACCAGCAGTCGTCTCCGGGGCACAGATACGCAGTATTTT	CATSSRLRGTDTQYF	TRBJ2-3	-	TRBV15	-
TGTGCCAGCAGTCCCGGACTAGCGGGGGGAAGAGAGCAGTACTTC	CASSPGLAGGREQYF	TRBJ2-7	-	TRBV6-5	TRBD2
TGTGCCAGCAGGGCGGGGGGGCGCTACAATGAGCAGTTCTTC	CASRAGGRYNEQFF	TRBJ2-1	few	TRBV6-5	TRBD2
TGTGCCAGCAGCCGGGACAAGACATTACCCAACTATGGCTACACCTTC	CASSRDKTLPNYGYTF	TRBJ1-2	few	TRBV5-4	-
TGTGCCAGCAGCCAGGGGACAGGGGGCGCGGTGGGCGGCTACACCTTC	CASSQGTGGAVGGYTF	TRBJ1-2	-	TRBV9	TRBD1
TGTGCCAGCAGCCGGACTAGCGGGGACCCCTCCTACGAGCAGTACTTC	CASSRTSGDPSYEQYF	TRBJ2-7	few	TRBV11-1	TRBD2
TGTGCCAGCAGCCCCGACAGGAATCAGCCCCAGCATTTT	CASSPDRNQPQHF	TRBJ1-5	-	TRBV7-2	-
TGTGCCAGCAGCCTCCGTGGAGGGGAAACGACTCAGTACTTC	CASSLRGGETTQYF	TRBJ2-4	once	TRBV14	-
TGTGCCAGCAGCTTGCAGGGGACTAGCTCCGAAGAGACCCAGTACTTC	CASSLQGTSSEETQYF	TRBJ2-5	-	TRBV5-6	TRBD2
TGTGCCAGCAGCCTCCTAGCATCCGGCACAGATACGCAGTATTTT	CASSLLASGTDTQYF	TRBJ2-3	-	TRBV2	-
TGTGCCAGCAGCCGGACAGGGGTGAATCAGCCCCAGCATTTT	CASSRTGVNQPQHF	TRBJ1-5	-	TRBV6-6	TRBD1
TGCGCCAGCAGCACTTTATCGACAGGGGGGTCACCCCTCCACTTT	CASSTLSTGGSPLHF	TRBJ1-6	-	TRBV5-1	TRBD1
TGTGCCAGCAGATTTTCTCCTGAGGGGGCGCGGGGAGAGACCCAGTACTTC	CASRFSPEGARGETQYF	TRBJ2-5	few	TRBV5-6	-
TGTGCCAGCAGCTTAGACACTAGCGAAGGATACGAGCAGTACTTC	CASSLDTSEGYEQYF	TRBJ2-7	-	TRBV7-9	TRBD2
TGTGCCAGCAGCCGTAGGGGACTTTCTTCCGCGAACACTGAAGCTTTCTTT	CASSRRGLSSANTEAFF	TRBJ1-1	-	TRBV7-8	-